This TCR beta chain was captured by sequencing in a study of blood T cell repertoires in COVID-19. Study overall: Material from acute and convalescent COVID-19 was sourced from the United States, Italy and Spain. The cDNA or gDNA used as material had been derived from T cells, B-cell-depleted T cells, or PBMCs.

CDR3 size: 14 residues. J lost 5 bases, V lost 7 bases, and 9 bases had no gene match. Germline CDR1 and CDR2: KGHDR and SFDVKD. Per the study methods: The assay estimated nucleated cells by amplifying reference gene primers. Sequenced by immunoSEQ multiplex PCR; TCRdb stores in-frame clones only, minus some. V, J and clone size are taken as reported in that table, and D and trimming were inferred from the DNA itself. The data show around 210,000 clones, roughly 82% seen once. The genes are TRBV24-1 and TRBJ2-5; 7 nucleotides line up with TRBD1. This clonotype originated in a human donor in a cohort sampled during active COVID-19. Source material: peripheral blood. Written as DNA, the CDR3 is TGTGCCACCAGCGAAAGGGGGCCGGGGGAGACCCAGTACTTC. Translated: CATSERGPGETQYF.